The 17 T cell receptor beta chains below were found in one sample sequenced in a study of PD-L1 blockade in urothelial cancer. Time point noted: peripheral blood 6 weeks after treatment start. TCRdb's copy holds only in-frame clones and misses some; the assay was immunoSEQ multiplex PCR. Here the sample spans roughly 45,000 clones, more than 80% being singletons. The sample in question was PBMCs, obtained around atezolizumab (anti-PD-L1) treatment. The receptors come from a man between 65 and 80 years old with urothelial cancer.

This chain links TRBV7-8 with TRBJ1-2; D is possibly TRBD1 (5 bases). The CDR3 has 13 residues. CDR1 is SGHVS, CDR2 FQNEAQ, per germline. Trimming stripped 4 bases from V and 5 bases from J, with 11 bases between. The CDR3 region is CASSSGYSYGYTF. The CDR3, as DNA: TGTGCCAGCAGCTCAGGGTACTCTTATGGCTACACCTTC.

The chain links TRBV12-5 to TRBJ1-1; 7 bases are shared with TRBD1. Germline V gene sequence: CDR1 LGHNT, CDR2 FRNRAP. The CDR3 runs to 15 residues. Trimming removed 1 base from V and 4 bases from J; junction bases left unmatched: 6. The CDR3 is CASGLGQGRGTEAFF. The CDR3 nucleotides read TGTGCTAGTGGTTTGGGACAGGGCAGAGGCACTGAAGCTTTCTTT.

This chain uses TRBV5-1 with TRBJ2-7, with D perhaps TRBD2 (5 bases). V lost 0 bases and J 4 bases, leaving 11 bases between the germline ends. Looked up from germline, CDR1 is SGHRS and CDR2 is YFSETQ. CDR3 length: 14 amino acids. The CDR3 loop is CASSLDTSTYEQYF. CDR3 nucleotide sequence: TGCGCCAGCAGCTTGGACACTAGTACGTACGAGCAGTACTTC.

The genes are TRBV5-5 and TRBJ1-1; 12 bases are a match to TRBD1. This CDR3 comprises 17 residues. Trimming cost V 4 bases and J 5 bases; bases outside gene matches: 12. Germline lookup yields CDR1 SGHKS and CDR2 YYEKEE (reference sequence). CDR3 coding DNA: TGTGCCAGCAGCCGTTATCCGGGACAGGGGGCTTATACTGAAGCTTTCTTT. It specifies CASSRYPGQGAYTEAFF.

This clone was counted between two and nine times. This rearrangement joins TRBV10-1 to TRBJ2-3, with 9 bases fitting TRBD2. Germline-derived CDR1 and CDR2 are WNHNN and SYGVQD (reference sequence). V lost 4 bases, J lost 1 base, and 0 bases stayed unmatched. The CDR3 covers 14 residues. Here the CDR3 DNA reads TGCGCCAGCAGTGTAGCGGGAGGCACAGATACGCAGTATTTT. It specifies CASSVAGGTDTQYF.

This chain links TRBV19 with TRBJ2-1; D is perhaps TRBD2 (5 bases). Between the trimmed V and J ends, which lost 10 bases and 5 bases, there was a span of 21 bases. Germline assignment: CDR1 LNHDA and CDR2 SQIVND (reference sequence). CDR3 length: 15 amino acids. CDR3 bases: TGTGCCACTCAAACTACAGATGAGGGCCACAATGAGCAGTTCTTC. Translated, it gives CATQTTDEGHNEQFF.

In its sample, this clone was seen once. The V gene is TRBV2, the J gene TRBJ1-4; 9 bases fit TRBD1. The CDR3 runs 14 residues. Per germline, CDR1 SNHLY and CDR2 FYNNEI. V was clipped by 2 bases and J by 8 bases; unmatched bases: 3. The CDR3, as DNA: TGTGCCAGCAGTGAACAGACAGGGGGGGAAAAACTGTTTTTT. This gives the protein CASSEQTGGEKLFF.

The V gene is TRBV7-2, the J gene TRBJ2-2; a possible D gene is TRBD2 (6 bases). CDR1 SGHTA and CDR2 FQGNSA come from the germline V gene. This CDR3 is built from 14 residues. V dropped 6 bases and J dropped 7 bases, with 15 bases sitting between them. CDR3: CASRRSSVNGELFF. The CDR3 DNA follows: TGTGCCAGCAGGCGGTCTAGCGTTAACGGGGAGCTGTTTTTT. Based on the CDR3 plus reference TRBV7-2 and TRBJ2-2, the full variable domain is GAGVSQSPSNKVTEKGKDVELRCDPISGHTALYWYRQSLGQGLEFLIYFQGNSAPDKSGLPSDRFSAERTGGSVSTLTIQRTQQEDSAVYLCASRRSSVNGELFFGEGSRLTVL.

This rearrangement joins TRBV7-2 to TRBJ1-4; 8 bases agree with TRBD1. Germline V lookup: CDR1 SGHTA, CDR2 FQGNSA. The CDR3 sequence is 14 residues long. Trimming cost V 5 bases and J 8 bases; bases outside gene matches: 7. CDR3 coding DNA: TGTGCCAGCAGCCCAGGACAGGGTGGGGAAAAACTGTTTTTT. Translated, it gives CASSPGQGGEKLFF.

The V and J genes are TRBV7-6 and TRBJ2-3; no clear D gene. The CDR3 is made up of 14 amino acids. The germline V gene encodes CDR1 SGHVS and CDR2 FNYEAQ. V shed 5 bases and J shed 3 bases, with 12 bases lying between them. The CDR3 coding sequence is TGTGCCAGCAGCCTGCCCGGTTTGACAGATACGCAGTATTTT. It is translated as CASSLPGLTDTQYF.

This chain uses TRBV30 with TRBJ2-5, with 12 positions matching TRBD2. Trimming removed 3 bases from V and 4 bases from J; junction bases left unmatched: 9. CDR1 is GTSNPN and CDR2 is SVGIG in the germline V gene (reference sequence). This CDR3 region has 16 residues. In DNA, the CDR3 is TGTGCCTGGAGAGACTTACTAGCGGGAGGTGGAGAGACCCAGTACTTC. This sequence encodes CAWRDLLAGGGETQYF.

This chain uses TRBV28 with TRBJ2-7; 13 bases align to TRBD2. The trim removed 2 bases at V and 1 base at J, leaving 5 bases unmatched. This CDR3 region has 17 residues. Per the germline V gene, CDR1 is MDHEN and CDR2 is SYDVKM. The CDR3 sequence: CASSLGGLAGPSYEQYF. DNA for the CDR3: TGTGCCAGCAGTTTAGGGGGACTAGCGGGGCCTTCCTACGAGCAGTACTTC.

This chain uses TRBV10-3 with TRBJ1-3; TRBD1 matches at 8 bases. The CDR3 consists of 17 residues. V trimming: 0 bases; J trimming: 2 bases; junction bases outside the gene matches: 6. Germline CDR1 and CDR2: ENHRY and SYGVKD. The CDR3 region is CAISESIGQGTGNTIYF. In nucleotides, the CDR3 is TGTGCCATCAGTGAGTCTATCGGACAGGGTACTGGAAACACCATATATTTT.

The gene calls are TRBV29-1 and TRBJ2-7; TRBD2 aligns across 10 bases. Per the germline V gene, CDR1 is SQVTM and CDR2 is ANQGSEA. The J segment lost 1 base and the V segment lost 4 bases, leaving 4 bases of the junction unmatched. The CDR3 is 14 amino acids. The CDR3 nucleotides are TGCAGCGTTGTGGTAGCGGGAGGTTCCTACGAGCAGTACTTC. It specifies CSVVVAGGSYEQYF.

This chain links TRBV28 with TRBJ2-7, with 9 bases lining up with TRBD1. Germline V lookup: CDR1 MDHEN, CDR2 SYDVKM. CDR3 length: 15 amino acids. J was trimmed by 3 bases and V by 4 bases; bases with no gene match: 7. The CDR3 loop is CASSWAPGQGYEQYF. The CDR3 bases are TGTGCCAGCAGTTGGGCCCCGGGACAGGGCTACGAGCAGTACTTC.

The rearrangement uses TRBV5-1 and TRBJ2-5; a possible D gene is TRBD2 (5 bases). The CDR3 sequence is 14 residues long. From germline, CDR1 is SGHRS and CDR2 YFSETQ. V shed 2 bases and J shed 5 bases, with 13 bases lying between them. The DNA of the CDR3 is TGCGCCAGCAGCTTTGGTCCGGGCGGGGAGACCCAGTACTTC. Residues: CASSFGPGGETQYF.

This sequence joins TRBV6-6 and TRBJ2-5; 7 positions match TRBD1. This CDR3 comprises 14 residues. CDR1 and CDR2 from the germline V gene are MNHNY and SVGAGI (reference sequence). J was trimmed by 9 bases and V by 2 bases; bases with no gene match: 9. CDR3 sequence (DNA): TGTGCCAGCAGTTACCAAGGACAGGACGGGCCCCAGTACTTC. Protein product: CASSYQGQDGPQYF.